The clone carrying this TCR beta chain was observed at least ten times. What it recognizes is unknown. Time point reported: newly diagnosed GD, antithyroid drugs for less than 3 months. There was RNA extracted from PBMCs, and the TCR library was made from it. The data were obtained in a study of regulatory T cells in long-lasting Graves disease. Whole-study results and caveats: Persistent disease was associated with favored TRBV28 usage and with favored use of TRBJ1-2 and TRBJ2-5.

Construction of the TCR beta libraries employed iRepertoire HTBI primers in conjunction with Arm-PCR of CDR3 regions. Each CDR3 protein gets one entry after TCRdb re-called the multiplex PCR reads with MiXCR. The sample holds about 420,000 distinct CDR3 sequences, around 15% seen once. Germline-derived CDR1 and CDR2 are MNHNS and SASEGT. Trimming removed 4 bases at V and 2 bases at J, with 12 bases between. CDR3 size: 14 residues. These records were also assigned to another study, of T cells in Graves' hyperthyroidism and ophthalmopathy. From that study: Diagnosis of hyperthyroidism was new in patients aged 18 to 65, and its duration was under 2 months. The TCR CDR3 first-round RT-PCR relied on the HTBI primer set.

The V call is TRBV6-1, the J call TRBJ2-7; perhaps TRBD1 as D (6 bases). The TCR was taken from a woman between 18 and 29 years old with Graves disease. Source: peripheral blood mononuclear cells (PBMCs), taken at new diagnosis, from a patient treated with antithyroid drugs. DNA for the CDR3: TGTGCCAGCAGTGGAGAACGGACAGCCTACGAGCAGTACTTC. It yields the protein CASSGERTAYEQYF.